The 28 T cell receptor beta chains below were found in one sample sequenced in a study of shared clonotypes between healthy human individuals. The protocol was immunoSEQ multiplex PCR, while the TCRdb copy is restricted to in-frame clones and leaves out a portion. Of over 950,000 clones in the sample, approximately 80% were seen once. The sequencing sample was made of memory CD4+ T cells from PBMCs. Subset described: CD45RA-negative fraction. These receptors were collected from a man between 18 and 35 years old in good health. Some clones in this sample may be carry-over from other donors' samples.

The CDR3 DNA is TGTGCCAGTAGTATGTTAAGACAGGGGGACTATGGCTACACCTTC. This codes for CASSMLRQGDYGYTF. This chain joins TRBV19 and TRBJ1-2; 9 nucleotides agree with TRBD1. Germline loops: CDR1 LNHDA, CDR2 SQIVND (reference sequence). J was trimmed by 3 bases and V by 3 bases; bases with no gene match: 5. This CDR3 contains 15 residues. The full variable domain, in which reference TRBV19 and TRBJ1-2 provide the parts outside the CDR3, is DGGITQSPKYLFRKEGQNVTLSCEQNLNHDAMYWYRQDPGQGLRLIYYSQIVNDFQKGDIAEGYSVSREKKESFPLTVTSAQKNPTAFYLCASSMLRQGDYGYTFGSGTRLTVV.

The chain carries TRBV21-1 and TRBJ1-1. TRBV21-1 counts as a pseudogene. The CDR3 runs 12 residues. CDR3 nucleotide sequence: TGTGCCAGCAGAGGTCTAACCACTGAAGCTTTCTTT. This gives the protein CASRGLTTEAFF.

The V call is TRBV5-6, the J call TRBJ1-4; D is unresolved. There are 15 residues in the CDR3. V lost 3 bases and J 2 bases, leaving 11 bases between the germline ends. CDR1 and CDR2 from the germline V gene are SGHDT and YYEEEE. DNA for the CDR3: TGTGCCAGCAGCTGGGGAGGGCGGACTAATGAAAAACTGTTTTTT. Translated, it gives CASSWGGRTNEKLFF.

The rearrangement links TRBV6-1 to TRBJ1-2; D gene ambiguous. The CDR3 runs to 14 residues. Germline V gene data show CDR1 as MNHNS and CDR2 as SASEGT. V was pared by 5 bases and J by 6 bases, with 16 bases between. CDR3 in DNA: TGTGCCAGCAGTTTGGACCCGGGTATCGATGGCTACACCTTC. This gives the protein CASSLDPGIDGYTF.

This chain uses TRBV7-8 with TRBJ2-5; possibly TRBD1 for D (6 bases). Trimming removed 5 bases from V and 9 bases from J, with 16 bases in between. The CDR3 loop spans 13 amino acids. CDR1 is SGHVS, CDR2 FQNEAQ, per germline. The CDR3 nucleotides read TGTGCCAGCAGCAAACCCGGGACAAGGGCCCAGTACTTC. It translates to CASSKPGTRAQYF.

This rearrangement joins TRBV2 to TRBJ2-1; D not resolved. The CDR3 spans 14 residues. The germline CDR1 and CDR2 sequences are SNHLY and FYNNEI. The germline V and J ends were trimmed by 2 bases and 12 bases, with 17 bases remaining between them. This chain's CDR3 is CASSESRSYPTQFF. CDR3 nucleotide sequence: TGTGCCAGCAGTGAAAGTCGTAGCTACCCAACGCAGTTCTTC.

For this clone: Germline is not matched at one junction end, which may reflect a read error. The chain recombines TRBV18 with TRBJ2-7; D is tentatively TRBD1 or TRBD2 (5 bases each). This CDR3 region has 13 residues. Germline CDR1 reads KGHSH; CDR2 reads LQKENI. CDR3 coding DNA: TGTGCCAGCTCACCCGAGGGACCCCCCTCTTTTAACTTC. Translating gives CASSPEGPPSFNF.

This clone has a handful of counts. The chain uses TRBV6-1 and TRBJ2-3; D may be TRBD2 (7 bases). CDR1 MNHNS and CDR2 SASEGT come from the germline V gene. The CDR3 contains 14 residues. The V gene lost 8 bases and the J gene lost 6 bases, with 18 bases spanning the gap. DNA of the CDR3: TGTGCCAGCCTGAAGGGGGGGCCTGCGGATACGCAGTATTTT. Amino acids: CASLKGGPADTQYF.

The gene calls are TRBV28 and TRBJ2-1, with 8 bases fitting TRBD2. Germline V CDR1 and CDR2: MDHEN, SYDVKM. V lost 2 bases, J lost 7 bases, and 7 bases stayed unmatched. The CDR3 contains 15 residues. CDR3 sequence: CASSLRTSSGNEQFF. The CDR3 nucleotides are TGTGCCAGCAGTTTACGGACTAGCAGTGGTAATGAGCAGTTCTTC. The full variable domain, its missing parts supplied by reference TRBV28 and TRBJ2-1, is DVKVTQSSRYLVKRTGEKVFLECVQDMDHENMFWYRQDPGLGLRLIYFSYDVKMKEKGDIPEGYSVSREKKERFSLILESASTNQTSMYLCASSLRTSSGNEQFFGPGTRLTVL.

The gene calls are TRBV19 and TRBJ1-5; D is ambiguous. The CDR3 runs 13 residues. Trimming removed 6 bases at V and 5 bases at J, with 11 bases between. The germline CDR1 and CDR2 sequences are LNHDA and SQIVND (reference sequence). The CDR3 nucleotides read TGTGCCAGTAGGGCCGACATTTATCAGCCCCAGCATTTT. It is translated as CASRADIYQPQHF.

This clone was seen just once. The chain employs TRBV21-1 and TRBJ2-5. TRBV21-1 is annotated as a pseudogene. The CDR3 extends over 15 amino acids. The CDR3: CASGPRHTLQETQYF. Here the CDR3 DNA reads TGTGCCAGCGGACCGAGACATACCTTACAAGAGACCCAGTACTTC.

This clone was recorded a few times. Additional DNA sequences in this sample encode the identical CDR3. DNA for the CDR3: TGTGCCAGCAGTCCGACAGGGGGTGAGACCCAGTACTTC. Its translation is CASSPTGGETQYF. The chain uses TRBV2 and TRBJ2-5, with TRBD1 matching over 9 bases. In germline, CDR1 is SNHLY, CDR2 FYNNEI. Germline trimming cut 5 bases from V and 5 bases from J; bases unmatched to any gene: 3. The CDR3 sequence is 13 residues long.

The V call is TRBV19, the J call TRBJ1-5, with TRBD1 matching 7 bases. This CDR3 comprises 13 residues. V dropped 6 bases and J dropped 4; count of bases not matched to a gene: 3. Germline CDR1 reads LNHDA; CDR2 reads SQIVND (reference sequence). The CDR3 loop reads CASRKQGNQPQHF. CDR3 nucleotide sequence: TGTGCCAGTAGAAAACAGGGGAATCAGCCCCAGCATTTT.

The chain recombines TRBV11-3 with TRBJ2-2; perhaps TRBD1 as D (5 bases). The V gene lost 5 bases and the J gene lost 0 bases, with 13 bases spanning the gap. CDR1 SGHNT and CDR2 YENEEA come from the germline V gene. The CDR3 contains 16 residues. Written as DNA, the CDR3 is TGTGCCAGCAGCCCTGGACACCAGGCGAACACCGGGGAGCTGTTTTTT. Translation: CASSPGHQANTGELFF.

This chain joins TRBV19 and TRBJ2-3; the D is unclear. This CDR3 is built from 15 residues. Deletions cut 3 bases from V and 0 bases from J, with 10 bases between. Germline CDR1 reads LNHDA; CDR2 reads SQIVND (reference sequence). The CDR3 here is CASSILARSTDTQYF. The CDR3 DNA is TGTGCCAGTAGTATTCTGGCTAGGAGCACAGATACGCAGTATTTT.

This chain links TRBV4-1 with TRBJ2-1; TRBD1 is a possible D gene (6 bases). CDR1 is MGHRA and CDR2 is YSYEKL in the germline V gene. The CDR3 contains 15 residues. Trimming pared 8 bases from V and 3 bases from J, leaving 17 bases between. In DNA form, the CDR3 reads TGCGCCAGCGGTCCCCGGGACACATTCTACAATGAGCAGTTCTTC. It translates to CASGPRDTFYNEQFF.

The V gene is TRBV28, the J gene TRBJ2-1; a possible D gene is TRBD2 (5 bases). CDR3 size: 15 residues. Germline CDR1 and CDR2: MDHEN and SYDVKM. V shed 7 bases and J shed 0 bases, with 13 bases lying between them. The CDR3 here is CASTTLGDSYNEQFF. DNA of the CDR3: TGTGCCAGCACCACACTCGGGGACTCCTACAATGAGCAGTTCTTC.

V and J are TRBV28 and TRBJ2-5, with 7 positions matching TRBD1. Looked up from germline, CDR1 is MDHEN and CDR2 is SYDVKM. V was clipped by 10 bases and J by 8 bases; unmatched bases: 7. This CDR3 is 11 amino acids long. The CDR3 DNA follows: TGTGCCATCGACAGGGTAGGAACCCAGTACTTC. It yields the protein CAIDRVGTQYF.

J is TRBJ1-1 and V is TRBV18; 7 bases are shared with TRBD1. Germline loops: CDR1 KGHSH, CDR2 LQKENI. The CDR3 is made up of 15 amino acids. The trim removed 1 base at V and 3 bases at J, leaving 5 bases unmatched. Here the CDR3 DNA reads TGTGCCAGCTCACCACTCGACAGGGTTTACACTGAAGCTTTCTTT. Its protein is CASSPLDRVYTEAFF.

This sequence joins TRBV9 and TRBJ2-1; 11 nucleotides match TRBD2. Germline CDR1 is SGDLS and CDR2 is YYNGEE. The CDR3 extends over 15 amino acids. V shed 4 bases, J shed 6 bases, and the junction held 6 bases outside the gene matches. Here the CDR3 DNA reads TGTGCCAGCAGCAACCCGGGACTAGCGGTCAATGAGCAGTTCTTC. Translation: CASSNPGLAVNEQFF.

The CDR3 spells CASSQDRETEAFF. The DNA of the CDR3 is TGTGCCAGCAGCCAAGACAGGGAGACTGAAGCTTTCTTT. V usage is TRBV7-9 and J usage is TRBJ1-1; TRBD1 matches 7 bases. This CDR3 has 13 amino acids. Germline lookup yields CDR1 SEHNR and CDR2 FQNEAQ (reference sequence). The trim removed 5 bases at V and 5 bases at J, leaving 5 bases unmatched. Variable domain in full (rest from reference TRBV7-9 and TRBJ1-1): DTGVSQNPRHKITKRGQNVTFRCDPISEHNRLYWYRQTLGQGPEFLTYFQNEAQLEKSRLLSDRFSAERPKGSFSTLEIQRTEQGDSAMYLCASSQDRETEAFFGQGTRLTVV.

The chain is built from TRBV7-8 and TRBJ2-3; TRBD2 aligns across 7 bases. Germline-derived CDR1 and CDR2 are SGHVS and FQNEAQ. V lost 4 bases and J lost 5; bases outside the gene matches: 6. This CDR3 spans 14 amino acids. The CDR3 protein is CASSSRTSQDTQYF. The CDR3 DNA follows: TGTGCCAGCAGCTCCAGGACTAGTCAAGATACGCAGTATTTT.

The chain links TRBV6-1 to TRBJ1-2; the match to TRBD1 covers 7 bases. CDR1 and CDR2 (germline): MNHNS, SASEGT. This CDR3 comprises 12 residues. V lost 6 bases and J lost 8; bases outside the gene matches: 6. CDR3 sequence (DNA): TGTGCCAGCAGCTGGACAGGCGACGGCTACACCTTC. It specifies CASSWTGDGYTF.

V and J are TRBV11-1 and TRBJ2-7, with 11 bases lining up with TRBD2. The CDR3 loop spans 15 amino acids. V dropped 3 bases and J dropped 7; count of bases not matched to a gene: 8. In germline, CDR1 is SGHAT, CDR2 FQDESV (reference sequence). In DNA form, the CDR3 reads TGTGCCAGCAGCTTTATAGCGGGAGGGCCGGGGGAGCAGTACTTC. Its protein is CASSFIAGGPGEQYF.

The table lists this clone with a few counts. The chain couples TRBV6-6 to TRBJ1-2, with 7 bases fitting TRBD1. The junction had 10 bases not matched to a gene; V was cut back by 7 bases and J by 2 bases. Germline CDR1 is MNHNY and CDR2 is SVGAGI (reference sequence). The CDR3 totals 15 residues. CDR3 nucleotide sequence: TGTGCCAGCACCGCCGGGACAGAATGGAACTATGGCTACACCTTC. It is translated as CASTAGTEWNYGYTF.

This clone appeared a few times. The CDR3 region is CASRIDRDRGNGYTF. As DNA, the CDR3 is TGTGCCAGTAGAATTGACCGGGACAGGGGGAATGGCTACACCTTC. This chain connects TRBV6-6 to TRBJ1-2; 11 bases line up with TRBD1. This CDR3 is built from 15 residues. Germline V gene data show CDR1 as MNHNY and CDR2 as SVGAGI (reference sequence). J lost 6 bases, V lost 9 bases, and 12 bases had no gene match.

The V gene is TRBV4-2, the J gene TRBJ2-1; 11 bases match TRBD2. J lost 7 bases, V lost 2 bases, and 7 bases had no gene match. The germline V gene encodes CDR1 LGHNA and CDR2 YNFKEQ. CDR3 length: 16 amino acids. In nucleotides, the CDR3 is TGTGCCAGCAGCCAATTTATCCTAGCGGGAGGTAATGAGCAGTTCTTC. This sequence encodes CASSQFILAGGNEQFF.

This clone was seen just once. The chain is built from TRBV6-1 and TRBJ1-3, with a possible D match to TRBD1 (5 bases). This CDR3 region has 15 residues. Trimming took off 4 bases at V and 2 bases at J, with 12 bases between the two ends. Germline CDR1 MNHNS, CDR2 SASEGT. CDR3 protein: CASSAYRKAGNTIYF. Written as DNA, the CDR3 is TGTGCCAGCAGTGCTTACAGGAAAGCTGGAAACACCATATATTTT.